Listed below are T cell receptor beta chains from one sample, sequenced in a study of resident and recirculating memory T cells in vitiligo. TCRdb's table, derived via immunoSEQ multiplex PCR, lists solely in-frame clones and lacks some. Of about 76,000 clones in the sample, 92% are singletons; the top ten hold around 5.1%. Sequenced: blood. These TCRs come from a male donor with vitiligo. Both conserved end residues are part of each CDR3. A D gene is named only where the DNA matches it firmly. Clone size is stated in some rows and not others, as once, few, many or a class when expanded.

abundance	d_gene	v_gene	j_gene	CDR3nt	CDR3aa
NA	NA	TRBV28	TRBJ2-7	TGTGCCAGCAGTTTATTGCCGGGTCTCGACGAGCAGTACTTC	CASSLLPGLDEQYF
NA	TRBD1	TRBV7-9	TRBJ2-7	TGTGCCAGCAGCTTAGGGACAGGGGCCCACGAGCAGTACTTC	CASSLGTGAHEQYF
NA	TRBD1	TRBV7-9	TRBJ1-2	TGTGCCAGCAGCCTGAGAGCGGACAGGCCCCTCGGCTACACCTTC	CASSLRADRPLGYTF
NA	NA	TRBV30	TRBJ2-6	TGTGCCTGGGGCCAGGGGTCCTCTGGGGCCAACGTCCTGACTTTC	CAWGQGSSGANVLTF
NA	NA	TRBV28	TRBJ1-4	TGTGCCAGCAGTCTACTCCAGGATGAAAAACTGTTTTTT	CASSLLQDEKLFF
NA	NA	TRBV19	TRBJ1-5	TGTGCCAGTAGTATAGACAGGTCTCAGCCCCAGCATTTT	CASSIDRSQPQHF
NA	TRBD1	TRBV28	TRBJ1-5	TGTGCCAGCGCGGGACAGGGGTATCTGCTGCAGCCCCAGCATTTT	CASAGQGYLLQPQHF
NA	NA	TRBV7-9	TRBJ2-1	TGTGCCAGCAGCTCCCCACCTCAGGGGTCCTCCTACAATGAGCAGTTCTTC	CASSSPPQGSSYNEQFF
NA	NA	TRBV27	TRBJ2-3	TGTGCCAGCAGGGGGGGCTCTAGCGGAGCTAGCACAGATACGCAGTATTTT	CASRGGSSGASTDTQYF
once	TRBD1	TRBV11-2	TRBJ2-7	TGTGCCAGCAAAGGGGACAGGGGACGCGAGCAGTACTTC	CASKGDRGREQYF
NA	NA	TRBV16	TRBJ1-2	TGTGCCAGCAGCCAATTTTCAGGTCCCCAGGGCGGCTACACCTTC	CASSQFSGPQGGYTF
NA	TRBD2	TRBV5-1	TRBJ2-2	TGCGCCAGCAGCTTACTAGCGGGAGAGACCGGGGAGCTGTTTTTT	CASSLLAGETGELFF
once	TRBD2	TRBV19	TRBJ2-1	TGTGCCAGTAGTACCCTGTCGGCGGGAGCTTACAATGAGCAGTTCTTC	CASSTLSAGAYNEQFF
NA	NA	TRBV7-3	TRBJ2-1	TGTGCCAGCAGCCCTACAGGGATAGCCTACAATGAGCAGTTCTTC	CASSPTGIAYNEQFF
NA	NA	TRBV10-2	TRBJ2-7	TGCGCCAGCAGTGAGAACCCCGGGAGTTCCTACGAGCAGTACTTC	CASSENPGSSYEQYF
NA	TRBD1	TRBV7-2	TRBJ2-7	TGTGCCAGCAGCTCAAAATCCTCCGGGACAGGGACGCCCTACGAGCAGTACTTC	CASSSKSSGTGTPYEQYF
NA	TRBD2	TRBV7-2	TRBJ2-1	TGTGCCAGCAGCTTTTCAGCGGGAGGGGTCTACAATGAGCAGTTCTTC	CASSFSAGGVYNEQFF
NA	NA	TRBV27	TRBJ1-5	TGTGCCAGCAGTTTGTTTTACAGGAGTAGCAATCAGCCCCAGCATTTT	CASSLFYRSSNQPQHF
NA	NA	TRBV11-3	TRBJ1-1	TGTGCCAGCAGCCCGCGGATGAACACTGAAGCTTTCTTT	CASSPRMNTEAFF
NA	TRBD2	TRBV28	TRBJ2-3	TGTGCCAGCAGAGCCCCGACGGGAGGGTCCACAGATACGCAGTATTTT	CASRAPTGGSTDTQYF
NA	NA	TRBV7-9	TRBJ2-7	TGTGCCAGCAGCTTAGGGAACAGGGAGTACGAGCAGTACTTC	CASSLGNREYEQYF
once	TRBD1	TRBV29-1	TRBJ1-3	TGCAGCGTTGTAGGACAGGGGACTGGAAACACCATATATTTT	CSVVGQGTGNTIYF
NA	NA	TRBV14	TRBJ2-1	TGTGCCAGCAGCCAATGGCTAGCGAGGTCCTACAATGAGCAGTTCTTC	CASSQWLARSYNEQFF
NA	TRBD2	TRBV9	TRBJ2-1	TGTGCCAGCAGCGGGGCGGGAGGGGTCTACAATGAGCAGTTCTTC	CASSGAGGVYNEQFF
NA	TRBD1	TRBV7-3	TRBJ1-1	TGTGCCAGCAGCTTAACCCCGAACGACAGGGGCAGGGTGTACACTGAAGCTTTCTTT	CASSLTPNDRGRVYTEAFF
NA	TRBD1	TRBV27	TRBJ1-3	TGTGCCAGCAGTTTAACAGGGGGTGGAAACACCATATATTTT	CASSLTGGGNTIYF
NA	NA	TRBV11-2	TRBJ2-7	TGTGCCAGCAGCTTAGCCAGTGCCTACGAGCAGTACTTC	CASSLASAYEQYF
NA	TRBD2	TRBV18	TRBJ2-1	TGTGCCAGCTCACCGCCGGGACTAGCGGGAGAAGTTCAGGGGAGCAATGAGCAGTTCTTC	CASSPPGLAGEVQGSNEQFF
NA	TRBD1	TRBV28	TRBJ2-1	TGTGCCAGCTCCAGGGGGCCAAATGAGCAGTTCTTC	CASSRGPNEQFF
NA	TRBD2	TRBV4-1	TRBJ2-5	TGCGCCAGCAGCCAGGAGGGGGCGGGAGGGCCCGAGACCCAGTACTTC	CASSQEGAGGPETQYF
NA	TRBD2	TRBV19	TRBJ2-1	TGTGCCAGTACCCCAATATGGACTAGCGGGAGAGTGGGTGAGCAGTTCTTC	CASTPIWTSGRVGEQFF
once	TRBD1	TRBV4-1	TRBJ2-1	TGCGCCAGCAGCCAAGGCGTCAGGGGGTCCTACAATGAGCAGTTCTTC	CASSQGVRGSYNEQFF
NA	NA	TRBV2	TRBJ2-3	TGTGCCAGCAGTGAAGCTCAGGGAAGAGCAGATACGCAGTATTTT	CASSEAQGRADTQYF
NA	NA	TRBV4-1	TRBJ2-1	TGCGCCAGCAGCCCCATCGGACTCGGTGGCAATGAGCAGTTCTTC	CASSPIGLGGNEQFF
NA	NA	TRBV2	TRBJ2-5	TGTGCCAGCAGTGAAGTGAGGAAAGAGACCCAGTACTTC	CASSEVRKETQYF
NA	TRBD2	TRBV7-2	TRBJ2-1	TGTGCCAGCAGCTTAGCAGGACTAGCGACCCCCAATGAGCAGTTCTTC	CASSLAGLATPNEQFF
NA	TRBD1	TRBV9	TRBJ2-2	TGTGCCAGCAGCGATGGACAGGGTCGCACCGGGGAGCTGTTTTTT	CASSDGQGRTGELFF
NA	TRBD1	TRBV30	TRBJ1-1	TGTGCCTGGAGCAGGGGGACGGACACTGAAGCTTTCTTT	CAWSRGTDTEAFF
NA	NA	TRBV4-3	TRBJ1-3	TGCGCCAGCAGCTCCCAACGGGCTGGAAACACCATATATTTT	CASSSQRAGNTIYF
NA	NA	TRBV7-3	TRBJ2-7	TGTGCCAGCAGCTTAAGGGGCCCCTACGAGCAGTACTTC	CASSLRGPYEQYF
NA	TRBD1	TRBV5-8	TRBJ1-5	TGTGCCAGCAGCTTGGGGACAGGGATCTTGAGCAATCAGCCCCAGCATTTT	CASSLGTGILSNQPQHF
NA	TRBD2	TRBV7-6	TRBJ2-3	TGTGCCAGCAGCTTCCTAGCGGGGAGCACAGATACGCAGTATTTT	CASSFLAGSTDTQYF
NA	TRBD2	TRBV4-1	TRBJ2-5	TGCGCCAGCAGCCAGAGAGTAGCGGGGGGACAAGAGACCCAGTACTTC	CASSQRVAGGQETQYF
NA	NA	TRBV6-5	TRBJ2-3	TGTGCCAGCAACCCGGGGGACGGGCGCACAGATACGCAGTATTTT	CASNPGDGRTDTQYF
NA	TRBD1	TRBV4-1	TRBJ1-2	TGCGCCAGCAGCCAAGCGGCAGGGGGATATGGCTACACCTTC	CASSQAAGGYGYTF
NA	NA	TRBV28	TRBJ1-2	TGTGCCAGCAGTTCCCCTTCCCAGAACTATGGCTACACCTTC	CASSSPSQNYGYTF
NA	TRBD1	TRBV30	TRBJ1-2	TGTGCCTGGGACACGAGCCCGGGACAGGGGTTTGGCTACACCTTC	CAWDTSPGQGFGYTF
NA	TRBD1	TRBV5-1	TRBJ2-7	TGCGCCAGCAGTTTGACCCGGGACAGGGTGCAAGAGCAGTACTTC	CASSLTRDRVQEQYF
NA	TRBD2	TRBV13	TRBJ2-7	TGTGCCAGCAGCACCAGGACTAGCGGGAGGCTTTACGAGCAGTACTTC	CASSTRTSGRLYEQYF
NA	NA	TRBV23-1	TRBJ1-5	TGCGCCAGCAGTCCGGATCAGCCCCAGCATTTT	CASSPDQPQHF
NA	TRBD1	TRBV18	TRBJ1-5	TGTGCCAGCTCTCACGCCGGGACAGGGATAGGCAATCAGCCCCAGCATTTT	CASSHAGTGIGNQPQHF
NA	NA	TRBV19	TRBJ2-1	TGTGCCAGTTCCGGCGGGTCTTCCTACAATGAGCAGTTCTTC	CASSGGSSYNEQFF
NA	TRBD2	TRBV5-1	TRBJ2-5	TGCGCCAGCAGCACAGGGACTAGCGGTTGGGAGACCCAGTACTTC	CASSTGTSGWETQYF
NA	NA	TRBV2	TRBJ1-1	TGTGCCAGCAGTGGACGGCTACGCGGCACTGAAGCTTTCTTT	CASSGRLRGTEAFF
NA	TRBD1	TRBV27	TRBJ2-7	TGTGCCAGCAGTGCCGCGGGACAGGGCTACGAGCAGTACTTC	CASSAAGQGYEQYF
NA	NA	TRBV4-2	TRBJ2-7	TGTGCCAGCAGCCAAGATAAGTATGGGGGGGGCCTCTACGAGCAGTACTTC	CASSQDKYGGGLYEQYF
NA	TRBD2	TRBV6-1	TRBJ2-1	TGTGCCAGCAGTGAAGAGTCGTGGGAGGGCCTAGATGAGCAGTTCTTC	CASSEESWEGLDEQFF
NA	NA	TRBV27	TRBJ1-2	TGTGCCAGCAGTTTAGGGGGGGCTTGGGGCTACACCTTC	CASSLGGAWGYTF
NA	TRBD1	TRBV4-3	TRBJ1-4	TGCGCCAGCCAGAAGGAGGGACAGGGAAGTGAAAAACTGTTTTTT	CASQKEGQGSEKLFF
once	TRBD1	TRBV19	TRBJ1-3	TGTGCCAGTACCTCGGACAGGGGGCCTGGAAACACCATATATTTT	CASTSDRGPGNTIYF